This entry features one T cell receptor (beta chain) sequence. Antigen: not known. Individual cDNA molecules were tagged with unique molecular identifiers. TCRdb redid the calling of the 5' RACE reads with MiXCR, one entry per CDR3 protein. The sample has 90,000 to 120,000 distinct CDR3 sequences, roughly 10% seen once; the top ten hold about 8.1%. The germline V and J ends were trimmed by 3 bases and 6 bases, with 8 bases remaining between them. Per germline, CDR1 SQVTM and CDR2 ANQGSEA. The CDR3 runs to 11 residues. This entry comes from a study of early T cells in non-severe SARS-CoV-2 infection. Study at large: Unsorted whole blood bulk RNA was sequenced, with unpaired chains. The study, taken as a whole, reports: VDJdb matching, biased toward anti-spike CD8 responses, missed private and CD4 specificities.

The receptor's source is an adult who was a healthcare worker with PCR-confirmed SARS-CoV-2 infection or an uninfected control (not recorded which). The genes are TRBV29-1 and TRBJ1-2; no firm D call. The sample consisted of whole blood. As DNA, the CDR3 is TGCAGCGTTGAGGATCCCCATGGCTACACCTTC. This codes for CSVEDPHGYTF.